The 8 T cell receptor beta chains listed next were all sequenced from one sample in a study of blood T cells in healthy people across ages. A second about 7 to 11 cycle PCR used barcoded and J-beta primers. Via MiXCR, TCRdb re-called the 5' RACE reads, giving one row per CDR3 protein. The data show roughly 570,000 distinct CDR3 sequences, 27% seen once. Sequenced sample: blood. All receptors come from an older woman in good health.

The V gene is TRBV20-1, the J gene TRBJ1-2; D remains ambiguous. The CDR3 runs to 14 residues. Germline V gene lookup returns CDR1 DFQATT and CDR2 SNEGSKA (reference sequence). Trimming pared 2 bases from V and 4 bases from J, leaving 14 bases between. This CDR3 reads CSARTSPGSYGYTF. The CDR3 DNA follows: TGCAGTGCTAGAACCTCCCCCGGGAGCTATGGCTACACCTTC.

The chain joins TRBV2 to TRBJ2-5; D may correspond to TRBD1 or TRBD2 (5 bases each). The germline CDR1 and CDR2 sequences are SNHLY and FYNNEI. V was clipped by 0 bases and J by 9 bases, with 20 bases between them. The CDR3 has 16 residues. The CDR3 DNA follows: TGTGCCAGCAGTGAAGCGCTTCCCGCGCGGCCGGGGCCCCAGTACTTC. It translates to CASSEALPARPGPQYF.

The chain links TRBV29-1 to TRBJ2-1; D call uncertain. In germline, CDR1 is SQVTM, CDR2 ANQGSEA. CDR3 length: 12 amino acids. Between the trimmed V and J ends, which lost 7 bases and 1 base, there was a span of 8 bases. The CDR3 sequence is CSDERSYNEQFF. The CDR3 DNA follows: TGCAGCGATGAGAGGTCCTACAATGAGCAGTTCTTC.

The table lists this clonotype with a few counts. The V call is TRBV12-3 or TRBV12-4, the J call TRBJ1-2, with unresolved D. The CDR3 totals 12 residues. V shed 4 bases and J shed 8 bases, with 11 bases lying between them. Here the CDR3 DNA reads TGTGCCAGCAGTTCGACGGTGGGGGGCTACACCTTC. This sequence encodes CASSSTVGGYTF.

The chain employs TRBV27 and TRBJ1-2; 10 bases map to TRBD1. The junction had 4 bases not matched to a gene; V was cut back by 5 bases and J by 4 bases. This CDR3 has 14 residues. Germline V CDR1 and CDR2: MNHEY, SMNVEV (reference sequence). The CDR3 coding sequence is TGTGCCAGCAGTAGACAGGGGGCTAGCTATGGCTACACCTTC. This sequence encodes CASSRQGASYGYTF.

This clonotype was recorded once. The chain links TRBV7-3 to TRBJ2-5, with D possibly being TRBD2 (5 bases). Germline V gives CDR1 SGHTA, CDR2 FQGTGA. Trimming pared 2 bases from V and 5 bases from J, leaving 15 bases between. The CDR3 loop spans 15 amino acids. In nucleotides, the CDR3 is TGTGCCAGCAGCTTAGTCAGCGGTCCATGGGAGACCCAGTACTTC. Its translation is CASSLVSGPWETQYF.

The CDR3 is CSVQKSSGNTIYF. The DNA of the CDR3 is TGCAGCGTTCAAAAGAGCTCTGGAAACACCATATATTTT. This rearrangement joins TRBV29-1 to TRBJ1-3; D unclear. Between the trimmed V and J ends, which lost 5 bases and 0 bases, there was a span of 8 bases. Germline lookup yields CDR1 SQVTM and CDR2 ANQGSEA. This CDR3 contains 13 residues.

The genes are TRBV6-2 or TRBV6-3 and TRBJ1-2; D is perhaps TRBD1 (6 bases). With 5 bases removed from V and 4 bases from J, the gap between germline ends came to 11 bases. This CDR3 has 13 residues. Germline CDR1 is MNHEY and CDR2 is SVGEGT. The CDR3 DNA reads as TGTGCCAGCAGTAACAGGGTCGCCTATGGCTACACCTTC. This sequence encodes CASSNRVAYGYTF.